Listed below are T cell receptor beta chains from one sample, sequenced in a study of STAT3 mutations in large granular lymphocyte leukemia. Libraries were prepared by immunoSEQ multiplex PCR; TCRdb keeps only in-frame clonotypes and omits some of them. This table holds some 25,000 clones, 94% found once. The sample taken for sequencing was peripheral blood mononuclear cells. The receptors were gathered from a man aged 40-50 years with T-cell large granular lymphocyte leukemia. Some clones in this sample may be carry-over from other donors' samples. The CDR3 runs from the conserved cysteine through the conserved F or W. The D gene is left open where the match is weak. Size values are once, few and many counts, or a class for expanded clones, and some rows have none.

j_gene: TRBJ1-4; v_gene: TRBV2; abundance: once; d_gene: TRBD1; CDR3nt: TGTGCCAGCAGAGACCCTACAGGGGGCAGAGAAAAACTGTTTTTT; CDR3aa: CASRDPTGGREKLFF
j_gene: TRBJ2-2; v_gene: TRBV4-2; abundance: -; d_gene: -; CDR3nt: TGTGCCAGCAGCCAAACGGGGAGCGGGGAGCTGTTTTTT; CDR3aa: CASSQTGSGELFF
j_gene: TRBJ2-7; v_gene: TRBV18; abundance: -; d_gene: -; CDR3nt: TGTGCCAGCTCAAGGGCAGAACACTACGAGCAGTACTTC; CDR3aa: CASSRAEHYEQYF
j_gene: TRBJ2-7; v_gene: TRBV29-1; abundance: -; d_gene: -; CDR3nt: TGCAGCGTTGAAAGAGAAGATACCTACGAGCAGTACTTC; CDR3aa: CSVEREDTYEQYF
j_gene: TRBJ2-7; v_gene: TRBV7-2; abundance: -; d_gene: -; CDR3nt: TGTGCCAGCAGCTTAGAGGTTCGACGGGAGCAGTACTTC; CDR3aa: CASSLEVRREQYF
j_gene: TRBJ2-7; v_gene: TRBV11-2; abundance: -; d_gene: TRBD2; CDR3nt: TGTGCCAGCAGCTTAATTGGCCGGGGGGGAGGAGACTACGAGCAGTACTTC; CDR3aa: CASSLIGRGGGDYEQYF
j_gene: TRBJ1-2; v_gene: TRBV6-5; abundance: -; d_gene: -; CDR3nt: TGTGCCAGCAGTGAGGGGTATAACTATGGCTACACCTTC; CDR3aa: CASSEGYNYGYTF
j_gene: TRBJ2-7; v_gene: TRBV27; abundance: once; d_gene: TRBD1; CDR3nt: TGTGCCAGCGGGCAGGGGGATTACGAGCAGTACTTC; CDR3aa: CASGQGDYEQYF
j_gene: TRBJ2-4; v_gene: TRBV7-9; abundance: -; d_gene: -; CDR3nt: TGTGCCAGCAGCTTAAGGGGAAACTCCCTAAACATTCAGTACTTC; CDR3aa: CASSLRGNSLNIQYF
j_gene: TRBJ1-1; v_gene: TRBV18; abundance: -; d_gene: -; CDR3nt: TGTGCCAGCTCACCCAGGGACGGGGACACTGAAGCTTTCTTT; CDR3aa: CASSPRDGDTEAFF
j_gene: TRBJ1-4; v_gene: TRBV5-6; abundance: -; d_gene: TRBD1; CDR3nt: TGTGCCAGCAGCCAAACCGGGACAGGAGGAGAAAAACTGTTTTTT; CDR3aa: CASSQTGTGGEKLFF
j_gene: TRBJ1-5; v_gene: TRBV6-1; abundance: -; d_gene: -; CDR3nt: TGTGCCAGCCGCGTAGACAGCAATCAGCCCCAGCATTTT; CDR3aa: CASRVDSNQPQHF
j_gene: TRBJ1-3; v_gene: TRBV5-4; abundance: -; d_gene: -; CDR3nt: TGTGCCAGCAGCTTGGATCCAGGGTCCTCTGGAAACACCATATATTTT; CDR3aa: CASSLDPGSSGNTIYF
j_gene: TRBJ2-3; v_gene: TRBV28; abundance: -; d_gene: TRBD2; CDR3nt: TGTGCCAGCAGTACATCCTCCGGGACTAGCGGGGGGGCCACAGATACGCAGTATTTT; CDR3aa: CASSTSSGTSGGATDTQYF
j_gene: TRBJ1-1; v_gene: TRBV7-2; abundance: -; d_gene: -; CDR3nt: TGTGCCAGCAGCTTAGGGTACGGGGGCACTGAAGCTTTCTTT; CDR3aa: CASSLGYGGTEAFF
j_gene: TRBJ1-2; v_gene: TRBV5-6; abundance: -; d_gene: -; CDR3nt: TGTGCCAGCAGCTTGGCGGACAGTTGGTATCGTGGCTACACCTTC; CDR3aa: CASSLADSWYRGYTF
j_gene: TRBJ1-5; v_gene: TRBV5-1; abundance: -; d_gene: -; CDR3nt: TGCGCCAGCAGCCTGGGGACTGGGACGGGGAATCAGCCCCAGCATTTT; CDR3aa: CASSLGTGTGNQPQHF
j_gene: TRBJ1-2; v_gene: TRBV30; abundance: -; d_gene: TRBD1; CDR3nt: TGTGCCTGGAGAATGAGGGCCGGACAGGGTGGCGGCTACACCTTC; CDR3aa: CAWRMRAGQGGGYTF
j_gene: TRBJ1-4; v_gene: TRBV27; abundance: -; d_gene: -; CDR3nt: TGTGCCAGCAGGAACAGTGCAACTAATGAAAAACTGTTTTTT; CDR3aa: CASRNSATNEKLFF
j_gene: TRBJ2-5; v_gene: TRBV29-1; abundance: -; d_gene: -; CDR3nt: TGCAGCGTTGCGGGGGACAGCCAAGAGACCCAGTACTTC; CDR3aa: CSVAGDSQETQYF
j_gene: TRBJ2-5; v_gene: TRBV4-3; abundance: -; d_gene: -; CDR3nt: TGCGCCAGCAGCATACGACGGGGCGGCCAAGAGACCCAGTACTTC; CDR3aa: CASSIRRGGQETQYF
j_gene: TRBJ2-5; v_gene: TRBV25-1; abundance: -; d_gene: -; CDR3nt: TGTGCCAGCAGTCTTCACAGGGACCAAGAGACCCAGTACTTC; CDR3aa: CASSLHRDQETQYF
j_gene: TRBJ1-4; v_gene: TRBV5-1; abundance: -; d_gene: TRBD1; CDR3nt: TGCGCCAGCAGCTTGGGAGGAGGGGGCGGTGAAAAACTGTTTTTT; CDR3aa: CASSLGGGGGEKLFF
j_gene: TRBJ2-3; v_gene: TRBV7-2; abundance: few; d_gene: -; CDR3nt: TGTGCCAGCAGCTTCGGGCAGGGTGGCACAGATACGCAGTATTTT; CDR3aa: CASSFGQGGTDTQYF
j_gene: TRBJ2-5; v_gene: TRBV30; abundance: -; d_gene: TRBD1; CDR3nt: TGTGCCTGGAGTGACCGGGACAGAGAGACCCAGTACTTC; CDR3aa: CAWSDRDRETQYF
j_gene: TRBJ2-7; v_gene: TRBV7-9; abundance: -; d_gene: -; CDR3nt: TGTGCCAGCAGCCGCCAGGGCTCCTACGAGCAGTACTTC; CDR3aa: CASSRQGSYEQYF
j_gene: TRBJ1-2; v_gene: TRBV5-4; abundance: -; d_gene: -; CDR3nt: TGTGCCACCTCACCCTCGACCCAGAACTATGGCTACACCTTC; CDR3aa: CATSPSTQNYGYTF
j_gene: TRBJ2-5; v_gene: TRBV5-1; abundance: -; d_gene: -; CDR3nt: TGCGCCAGCAGCGTTGGTGGGGTCAGGGAGACCCAGTACTTC; CDR3aa: CASSVGGVRETQYF
j_gene: TRBJ1-1; v_gene: TRBV18; abundance: once; d_gene: -; CDR3nt: TGTGCCAGCTCACCCCAGGGGCGGGTTAACACTGAAGCTTTCTTT; CDR3aa: CASSPQGRVNTEAFF
j_gene: TRBJ1-2; v_gene: TRBV25-1; abundance: -; d_gene: -; CDR3nt: TGTGCCAGCAGTGAATGGGTTAAGGGGTTTGGTGGCTACACCTTC; CDR3aa: CASSEWVKGFGGYTF
j_gene: TRBJ1-4; v_gene: TRBV28; abundance: -; d_gene: -; CDR3nt: TGTGCCAGCAGTTTACTTGAAAAACTGTTTTTT; CDR3aa: CASSLLEKLFF
j_gene: TRBJ2-7; v_gene: TRBV29-1; abundance: -; d_gene: -; CDR3nt: TGCAGCGTTGCCGGGCAGGGTCTGGACGAGCAGTACTTC; CDR3aa: CSVAGQGLDEQYF
j_gene: TRBJ1-2; v_gene: TRBV19; abundance: -; d_gene: -; CDR3nt: TGTGCCAGTAGTATAGAGGACAGCCCCTACTATGGCTACACCTTC; CDR3aa: CASSIEDSPYYGYTF
j_gene: TRBJ2-7; v_gene: TRBV6-6; abundance: -; d_gene: -; CDR3nt: TGTGCCAGCAGTTACCTGGCCGGCTACGAGCAGTACTTC; CDR3aa: CASSYLAGYEQYF
j_gene: TRBJ2-7; v_gene: TRBV25-1; abundance: -; d_gene: TRBD1; CDR3nt: TGTGCCAGCAGTGAGACAGGGGGGGTTGCCTACGAGCAGTACTTC; CDR3aa: CASSETGGVAYEQYF
j_gene: TRBJ1-4; v_gene: TRBV6-5; abundance: -; d_gene: -; CDR3nt: TGTGCCAGCAGTCGACAGCCCTCTAATGAAAAACTGTTTTTT; CDR3aa: CASSRQPSNEKLFF
j_gene: TRBJ1-2; v_gene: TRBV4-1; abundance: -; d_gene: -; CDR3nt: TGCGCCAGCAGCCAAGATATCCCGACGGGCTATGGCTACACCTTC; CDR3aa: CASSQDIPTGYGYTF
j_gene: TRBJ2-3; v_gene: TRBV11-2; abundance: -; d_gene: -; CDR3nt: TGTGCCAGCAGCTTCTTGGGTGGAGATACGCAGTATTTT; CDR3aa: CASSFLGGDTQYF
j_gene: TRBJ1-1; v_gene: TRBV4-3; abundance: -; d_gene: -; CDR3nt: TGCGCCAGCAGCCAAGAAGCCGGGGAAAACACTGAAGCTTTCTTT; CDR3aa: CASSQEAGENTEAFF
j_gene: TRBJ2-5; v_gene: TRBV5-5; abundance: -; d_gene: -; CDR3nt: TGTGCCAGCAGCTTGTTTGACACCCAGTACTTC; CDR3aa: CASSLFDTQYF
j_gene: TRBJ2-6; v_gene: TRBV2; abundance: -; d_gene: TRBD1; CDR3nt: TGTGCCTCCGTGGGGACAGGGGTCTCTGGGGCCAACGTCCTGACTTTC; CDR3aa: CASVGTGVSGANVLTF
j_gene: TRBJ1-4; v_gene: TRBV7-2; abundance: -; d_gene: -; CDR3nt: TGTGCCAGCAGCTTAGGCGGGACAAGGGCCCTGGGGTTTAATGAAAAACTGTTTTTT; CDR3aa: CASSLGGTRALGFNEKLFF
j_gene: TRBJ2-5; v_gene: TRBV5-1; abundance: -; d_gene: TRBD1; CDR3nt: TGCGCCAGCAGCCCCGGACAGGGGGATGAGACCCAGTACTTC; CDR3aa: CASSPGQGDETQYF
j_gene: TRBJ2-2; v_gene: TRBV6-1; abundance: -; d_gene: TRBD2; CDR3nt: TGTGCCAGCAAGTCTGCGCTAGCGGGGGCGCGGGAGCTGTTTTTT; CDR3aa: CASKSALAGARELFF
j_gene: TRBJ2-3; v_gene: TRBV30; abundance: few; d_gene: -; CDR3nt: TGTGCCTGGAGTGTCACAGATACGCAGTATTTT; CDR3aa: CAWSVTDTQYF
j_gene: TRBJ1-2; v_gene: TRBV6-1; abundance: -; d_gene: -; CDR3nt: TGTGCCAGCAGTGATCAGGGAGGGGTGGGTGGCTACACCTTC; CDR3aa: CASSDQGGVGGYTF
j_gene: TRBJ2-3; v_gene: TRBV5-1; abundance: -; d_gene: -; CDR3nt: TGCGCCAGCAGAGGGGGCTCTGGGGGGACAGATACGCAGTATTTT; CDR3aa: CASRGGSGGTDTQYF
j_gene: TRBJ2-5; v_gene: TRBV5-1; abundance: -; d_gene: -; CDR3nt: TGCGCCAGCAGCGGGGCAGGGGAGAAAGAGACCCAGTACTTC; CDR3aa: CASSGAGEKETQYF
j_gene: TRBJ1-1; v_gene: TRBV7-9; abundance: -; d_gene: -; CDR3nt: TGTGCCAGCACGGCCAGGGGTAGCACTGAAGCTTTCTTT; CDR3aa: CASTARGSTEAFF
j_gene: TRBJ1-1; v_gene: TRBV9; abundance: -; d_gene: -; CDR3nt: TGTGCCAGCAGCGGCAAGCTCACGATGAACACTGAAGCTTTCTTT; CDR3aa: CASSGKLTMNTEAFF
j_gene: TRBJ2-7; v_gene: TRBV10-3; abundance: -; d_gene: -; CDR3nt: TGTGCCATCACCCGGGACGGTTCCTACGAGCAGTACTTC; CDR3aa: CAITRDGSYEQYF
j_gene: TRBJ1-5; v_gene: TRBV19; abundance: -; d_gene: -; CDR3nt: TGTGCCTCCCGGGGGACGGGCAATCAGCCCCAGCATTTT; CDR3aa: CASRGTGNQPQHF
j_gene: TRBJ2-3; v_gene: TRBV5-4; abundance: -; d_gene: TRBD2; CDR3nt: TGTGCCAGCAGCGCAAAACTAGCGGGGGCCCGTCGCACAGATACGCAGTATTTT; CDR3aa: CASSAKLAGARRTDTQYF
j_gene: TRBJ1-2; v_gene: TRBV4-3; abundance: -; d_gene: TRBD1; CDR3nt: TGCGCCAGCAGCTCCGACAGGGTGAATGGCTACACCTTC; CDR3aa: CASSSDRVNGYTF
j_gene: TRBJ2-3; v_gene: TRBV13; abundance: -; d_gene: TRBD1; CDR3nt: TGTGCCAGCAGCCTACGAGGGACAGGGAGCACAGATACGCAGTATTTT; CDR3aa: CASSLRGTGSTDTQYF
j_gene: TRBJ1-6; v_gene: TRBV5-1; abundance: -; d_gene: -; CDR3nt: TGCGCCAGCAGCCTAGTACAGGACAGCCCCCTCCACTTT; CDR3aa: CASSLVQDSPLHF
j_gene: TRBJ2-3; v_gene: TRBV5-4; abundance: -; d_gene: -; CDR3nt: TGTGCCAGCAGCCCCCAGGTGGGTACAGATACGCAGTATTTT; CDR3aa: CASSPQVGTDTQYF